This T cell receptor (beta chain) was found in a study of regulatory T cells in long-lasting Graves disease. Relying on iRepertoire HTBI primers and Arm-PCR of CDR3 regions, the team built TCR beta libraries. TCRdb reprocessed the multiplex PCR reads via MiXCR and lists one record per CDR3 protein. The sample has 440,000 or so distinct CDR3 sequences; about 15% are singletons. V lost 4 bases, J lost 10 bases, and 8 bases stayed unmatched. The CDR3 consists of 13 residues. Germline V gives CDR1 SGHKS, CDR2 YYEKEE (reference sequence). The time point was: newly diagnosed GD, antithyroid drugs for less than 3 months. Extracted PBMC RNA gave rise to the TCR library. This clonotype was found many times. The antigen remains unidentified. Overall study results and limits: A greater number of public clonotypes (over 2,500) was shared by persistent patients than by new patients (approximately 880). TCR diversity was lower in persistent Graves' patients (versus newly diagnosed ones). Having few samples may have compromised the accuracy.

These same data were also listed under a study on T cells in Graves' hyperthyroidism and ophthalmopathy. As that report states: Aged 18 to 65, the patients had hyperthyroidism that was newly diagnosed and had lasted under 2 months.

The receptor comes from a woman aged 30 to 39 with Graves disease. This specimen was peripheral blood mononuclear cells (PBMCs), taken at new diagnosis, from a patient treated with antithyroid drugs. The J gene is TRBJ2-1, the V gene TRBV5-5; 7 nucleotides agree with TRBD2. CDR3 sequence reads: CASSPEPSGEQFF. CDR3 bases: TGTGCCAGCAGCCCCGAGCCTAGCGGCGAGCAGTTCTTC.